This TCR beta chain was identified during a study of OX40 agonist ivuxolimab in advanced cancers. Here immunoSEQ multiplex PCR was the method, and the copy in TCRdb shows in-frame clones only, minus some. The table lists some 19,000 clones, under 90% of them singletons. This clone was observed a single time. This specimen consisted of CD4+ or CD8+ T cells sorted from blood, obtained in a trial of the OX40 agonist ivuxolimab. The sequence was obtained from an adult with an advanced solid tumor such as melanoma, head and neck, liver or kidney cancer.

CDR3 bases: TGTGCCAGCAGTTTTCCCAGGGGGCGATTGGGTAATTCACCCCTCCACTTT. This codes for CASSFPRGRLGNSPLHF. V usage is TRBV28 and J usage is TRBJ1-6, with TRBD1 matching 8 bases. In germline, CDR1 is MDHEN, CDR2 SYDVKM. The CDR3 has 17 residues. V dropped 3 bases and J dropped 6; count of bases not matched to a gene: 10.